Shown below are 28 T cell receptor beta chains from a single sample sequenced in a study of blood T cell repertoires in COVID-19. Some clones are missing from TCRdb's copy, which holds only in-frame ones; the method was immunoSEQ multiplex PCR. The data hold under 200,000 clones, with around 81% observed a single time. Sequenced material: peripheral blood. The origin of the receptors is a man aged 55 to 70 with COVID-19, enrolled during active disease.

V usage is TRBV7-9 and J usage is TRBJ2-2; 7 bases agree with TRBD1. The V gene end was trimmed by 4 bases and the J gene end by 0 bases; junction bases not matched to a gene: 5. Germline V lookup: CDR1 SEHNR, CDR2 FQNEAQ (reference sequence). The CDR3 has 16 amino acids. CDR3 sequence: CASSSPGTANTGELFF. For the CDR3, the DNA is TGTGCCAGCAGCTCCCCCGGGACAGCGAACACCGGGGAGCTGTTTTTT.

This clone occurred a few times. V usage is TRBV7-6 and J usage is TRBJ2-7; 7 bases agree with TRBD1. Per the germline V gene, CDR1 is SGHVS and CDR2 is FNYEAQ. This CDR3 spans 14 amino acids. The J segment lost 0 bases and the V segment lost 4 bases, leaving 3 bases of the junction unmatched. CDR3 coding DNA: TGTGCCAGCAGCTCCGGGACAGCCTCCTACGAGCAGTACTTC. Its protein product is CASSSGTASYEQYF.

V and J are TRBV27 and TRBJ1-2; D not resolved. The germline V and J ends were trimmed by 2 bases and 4 bases, with 14 bases remaining between them. This CDR3 has 15 residues. CDR1 is MNHEY and CDR2 is SMNVEV in the germline V gene (reference sequence). The CDR3 protein is CASSLERTAGYGYTF. The CDR3 DNA follows: TGTGCCAGCAGTTTAGAGCGTACGGCTGGCTATGGCTACACCTTC.

The chain carries TRBV7-3 and TRBJ2-3; D uncertain. Germline CDR1 SGHTA, CDR2 FQGTGA. V was cut by 4 bases and J by 2 bases, with 4 bases left in between. The CDR3 length is 12 residues. CDR3 amino acids: CASSSYTDTQYF. The CDR3 nucleotides are TGTGCCAGCAGCTCCTACACAGATACGCAGTATTTT.

The chain recombines TRBV5-1 with TRBJ1-6, with D perhaps matching TRBD1 (5 bases). Germline V gives CDR1 SGHRS, CDR2 YFSETQ. Deletions cut 0 bases from V and 5 bases from J, with 9 bases between. The CDR3 is 15 amino acids. CDR3 DNA: TGCGCCAGCAGCTTGGATCCGACAGATAATTCACCCCTCCACTTT. This encodes CASSLDPTDNSPLHF.

The gene calls are TRBV6-2 or TRBV6-3 and TRBJ1-2; 9 nucleotides agree with TRBD1. This CDR3 is built from 15 residues. CDR1 is MNHEY, CDR2 SVGEGT, per germline. V shed 2 bases and J 4 bases; nucleotides not matched to a gene: 5. Written as DNA, the CDR3 is TGTGCCAGCAGTTACAATGCGGGACAGGGCTATGGCTACACCTTC. It codes for CASSYNAGQGYGYTF.

The chain joins TRBV5-1 to TRBJ2-5, with 7 positions matching TRBD2. Germline loops: CDR1 SGHRS, CDR2 YFSETQ. CDR3 length equals 17 residues. V lost 4 bases and J lost 5; bases outside the gene matches: 17. CDR3 loop: CASSTGGALPGRETQYF. The CDR3 coding sequence is TGCGCCAGCAGCACGGGGGGAGCTCTCCCCGGAAGGGAGACCCAGTACTTC.

V usage is TRBV28 and J usage is TRBJ2-1; TRBD1 matches 9 bases. CDR1 is MDHEN and CDR2 is SYDVKM in the germline V gene. The CDR3 covers 13 residues. V shed 5 bases and J 7 bases; nucleotides not matched to a gene: 3. The CDR3 loop reads CASSRDRENEQFF. For the CDR3, the DNA is TGTGCCAGCAGTCGGGACAGGGAGAATGAGCAGTTCTTC.

The chain is built from TRBV20-1 and TRBJ1-1; D gene ambiguous. This CDR3 has 11 amino acids. Between the trimmed V and J ends, which lost 4 bases and 1 base, there was a span of 4 bases. In germline, CDR1 is DFQATT, CDR2 SNEGSKA (reference sequence). This CDR3 is CSAKRNTEAFF. As DNA, the CDR3 is TGCAGTGCTAAGAGGAACACTGAAGCTTTCTTT.

V and J are TRBV9 and TRBJ2-1; D is perhaps TRBD2 (6 bases). This CDR3 spans 15 amino acids. Trimming stripped 5 bases from V and 6 bases from J, with 18 bases between. Germline CDR1 and CDR2: SGDLS and YYNGEE. CDR3 bases: TGTGCCAGCAGATCCCCCAGCCCGGGAGCCAATGAGCAGTTCTTC. Protein sequence: CASRSPSPGANEQFF.

The V gene is TRBV6-5, the J gene TRBJ1-2; D is perhaps TRBD1 (5 bases). This CDR3 is 14 amino acids long. Germline CDR1 is MNHEY and CDR2 is SVGAGI. V was pared by 5 bases and J by 8 bases, with 18 bases between. Written as DNA, the CDR3 is TGTGCCAGCAGTACAATACAGGAGGGAGTAGGCTACACCTTC. Protein product: CASSTIQEGVGYTF.

CDR3 residues: CASSRQGNNQPQHF. The CDR3 DNA reads TGTGCCAGCAGCCGACAGGGGAACAATCAGCCCCAGCATTTT. This chain connects TRBV7-9 to TRBJ1-5; the match to TRBD1 covers 8 bases. J was trimmed by 3 bases and V by 5 bases; bases with no gene match: 3. The CDR3 has 14 residues. Germline V gene lookup returns CDR1 SEHNR and CDR2 FQNEAQ (reference sequence).

This clone was recorded only once. The V gene is TRBV9, the J gene TRBJ2-5; 7 positions agree with TRBD1. Germline V gives CDR1 SGDLS, CDR2 YYNGEE. This CDR3 region has 14 residues. V was clipped by 4 bases and J by 4 bases; unmatched bases: 7. The CDR3 here is CASSRQGRVETQYF. As DNA, the CDR3 is TGTGCCAGCAGCCGACAGGGAAGGGTAGAGACCCAGTACTTC.

This sequence joins TRBV7-9 and TRBJ1-1, with a weak D call TRBD1 (5 bases). The germline V and J ends were trimmed by 5 bases and 1 base, with 17 bases remaining between them. This CDR3 comprises 16 residues. Germline V gives CDR1 SEHNR, CDR2 FQNEAQ (reference sequence). The CDR3 loop reads CASSRTNPRGNTEAFF. The DNA for the CDR3 is TGTGCCAGCAGCCGAACCAACCCTAGGGGGAACACTGAAGCTTTCTTT.

The rearrangement links TRBV18 to TRBJ2-2; D is unresolved. V lost 5 bases to trimming and J lost 7 bases, with 11 bases between them. The V gene's germline CDR1 is KGHSH and CDR2 LQKENI. The CDR3 runs to 13 residues. Here the CDR3 DNA reads TGTGCCAGCTCATCTAAGCCAGGCGGGGAGCTGTTTTTT. Translated, it gives CASSSKPGGELFF.

The V call is TRBV2, the J call TRBJ2-2; tentative D call: TRBD2 (6 bases). This CDR3 is built from 12 residues. Germline values: CDR1 SNHLY, CDR2 FYNNEI. With 10 bases removed from V and 6 bases from J, the gap between germline ends came to 12 bases. CDR3 sequence: CATGRMAGELFF. The DNA for the CDR3 is TGTGCCACTGGGAGGATGGCCGGGGAGCTGTTTTTT.

V and J are TRBV5-6 and TRBJ1-3; D is unclear. Trimming pared 1 base from V and 3 bases from J, leaving 14 bases between. Germline CDR1 is SGHDT and CDR2 is YYEEEE. This CDR3 is built from 16 residues. The CDR3 DNA is TGTGCCAGCAGCTTGCCGTCACCAGGAGGTGGAAACACCATATATTTT. Its translation: CASSLPSPGGGNTIYF.

The chain is built from TRBV4-1 and TRBJ1-6; D remains ambiguous. V was clipped by 1 base and J by 8 bases, with 15 bases between them. The length of the CDR3 is 16 residues. The germline V gene has CDR1 MGHRA and CDR2 YSYEKL. The CDR3 nucleotides read TGCGCCAGCAGCCAAGGACCCGAAAGGGAGCATTCACCCCTCCACTTT. Its protein is CASSQGPEREHSPLHF.

The chain links TRBV30 to TRBJ2-2; 7 bases agree with TRBD1. CDR3 length: 13 amino acids. V dropped 7 bases and J dropped 1; count of bases not matched to a gene: 3. Germline V CDR1 and CDR2: GTSNPN, SVGIG (reference sequence). The CDR3: CASDRVNTGELFF. The CDR3 bases are TGTGCCTCCGACAGGGTGAACACCGGGGAGCTGTTTTTT.

This clone was detected only a few times. The chain links TRBV7-2 to TRBJ1-1; 7 positions match TRBD1. The CDR3 runs to 14 residues. J gave up 5 bases and V 5 bases, and 8 bases lay outside the gene matches. Germline V lookup: CDR1 SGHTA, CDR2 FQGNSA. The CDR3 is CASSRQGQGTEAFF. CDR3 bases: TGTGCCAGCAGCAGACAGGGTCAGGGGACTGAAGCTTTCTTT.

This clone showed up just once. The V gene is TRBV12-3 or TRBV12-4, the J gene TRBJ1-5; 9 bases agree with TRBD1. The junction had 3 bases not matched to a gene; V was cut back by 6 bases and J by 6 bases. The CDR3 extends over 13 amino acids. This CDR3 reads CASRLDRGQPQHF. The CDR3 nucleotides read TGTGCCAGCAGGTTGGACAGGGGTCAGCCCCAGCATTTT.

The V call is TRBV30, the J call TRBJ1-5, with 7 bases that match TRBD1. Germline-derived CDR1 and CDR2 are GTSNPN and SVGIG (reference sequence). V gave up 1 base and J gave up 5 bases; unmatched junction bases: 5. The CDR3 has 14 residues. CDR3 loop: CAWSEGGLYQPQHF. The CDR3 DNA reads as TGTGCCTGGAGTGAAGGGGGCCTCTATCAGCCCCAGCATTTT.

The genes are TRBV5-1 and TRBJ1-4; D gene unclear. The CDR3 spans 15 residues. The germline V gene has CDR1 SGHRS and CDR2 YFSETQ. Trimming pared 0 bases from V and 2 bases from J, leaving 8 bases between. The DNA for the CDR3 is TGCGCCAGCAGCTTGGAGGGAGGTACTAATGAAAAACTGTTTTTT. Translated, it gives CASSLEGGTNEKLFF.

The chain recombines TRBV7-2 with TRBJ2-7, with 7 bases matching TRBD1. V was pared by 5 bases and J by 5 bases, with 6 bases of the junction left unmatched. Germline V gene lookup returns CDR1 SGHTA and CDR2 FQGNSA. The CDR3 totals 13 residues. CDR3 residues: CASSPPDRNEQYF. The CDR3 coding sequence is TGTGCCAGCAGCCCCCCGGACAGGAACGAGCAGTACTTC.

The chain has TRBV13 and TRBJ1-4, with D possibly TRBD1 on 5 matching bases. Deletions cut 3 bases from V and 7 bases from J, with 15 bases between. CDR3 length: 15 residues. CDR1 is PRHDT and CDR2 is FYEKMQ in the germline V gene (reference sequence). The CDR3 sequence: CASSFWGAPFEKLFF. DNA of the CDR3: TGTGCCAGCAGCTTTTGGGGCGCCCCTTTTGAAAAACTGTTTTTT.

The chain couples TRBV19 to TRBJ1-1; maybe TRBD1 (5 bases). V lost 7 bases to trimming and J lost 4 bases, with 13 bases between them. Germline assignment: CDR1 LNHDA and CDR2 SQIVND (reference sequence). The CDR3 has 13 residues. CDR3 loop: CASIPDRATEAFF. For the CDR3, the DNA is TGTGCCAGTATCCCTGACAGAGCCACTGAAGCTTTCTTT.

The chain combines TRBV7-7 with TRBJ1-1, with D possibly TRBD1 on 6 matching bases. CDR3 length equals 13 residues. V dropped 2 bases and J dropped 3 bases, with 7 bases sitting between them. Germline lookup yields CDR1 SSHAT and CDR2 FNYEAQ (reference sequence). The CDR3 DNA reads TGTGCCAGCAGCTTAAACAGGGACACTGAAGCTTTCTTT. Its translation is CASSLNRDTEAFF.

The chain joins TRBV19 to TRBJ2-6; D may be TRBD1 (6 bases). The germline V gene encodes CDR1 LNHDA and CDR2 SQIVND (reference sequence). V shed 5 bases and J shed 0 bases, with 14 bases lying between them. The CDR3 has 17 amino acids. The CDR3: CASSPGTRNSGANVLTF. The CDR3 region has the DNA TGTGCCAGTAGTCCAGGGACACGCAACTCTGGGGCCAACGTCCTGACTTTC.